The 29 T cell receptor beta chains below were found in one sample sequenced in a study of blood T cell repertoires in COVID-19. Clones were read by immunoSEQ multiplex PCR, and TCRdb kept only the in-frame ones, dropping some. The sample consists of 85,000 to 95,000 clones, over 75% of them appearing once. The sequenced material came from peripheral blood. These receptors came from a human donor with acute or convalescent COVID-19. The donor label of this sample is uncertain.

This sequence joins TRBV18 and TRBJ1-3; D is unclear. Germline assignment: CDR1 KGHSH and CDR2 LQKENI. Trimming removed 2 bases from V and 8 bases from J, with 10 bases in between. The CDR3 consists of 13 residues. This CDR3 reads CASSPAGPDTIYF. The CDR3 nucleotides are TGTGCCAGCTCACCAGCAGGTCCTGACACCATATATTTT.

V and J are TRBV5-1 and TRBJ2-7; perhaps TRBD1 as D (5 bases). Per the germline V gene, CDR1 is SGHRS and CDR2 is YFSETQ. The V gene lost 1 base and the J gene lost 5 bases, with 10 bases spanning the gap. CDR3 length: 13 residues. CDR3 sequence (DNA): TGCGCCAGCAGCTTGAGTCAGGGTAACGAGCAGTACTTC. Protein sequence: CASSLSQGNEQYF.

The V gene is TRBV6-5, the J gene TRBJ1-1; D may be TRBD1 (6 bases). Looked up from germline, CDR1 is MNHEY and CDR2 is SVGAGI. Trimming removed 7 bases from V and 4 bases from J, with 19 bases in between. This CDR3 spans 15 amino acids. The CDR3 reads CASNIRQVVGTEAFF. CDR3 coding DNA: TGTGCCAGCAACATTAGACAGGTTGTAGGCACTGAAGCTTTCTTT.

This clone was recorded a few times. This sequence joins TRBV4-1 and TRBJ1-5, with no clear D. Looked up from germline, CDR1 is MGHRA and CDR2 is YSYEKL. The CDR3 contains 19 residues. The ends were cut back, 0 bases at V and 0 bases at J, with 18 bases in the middle. CDR3 amino acids: CASSQDLGSGAYSNQPQHF. The CDR3 DNA reads TGCGCCAGCAGCCAAGATCTTGGAAGCGGAGCTTATAGCAATCAGCCCCAGCATTTT.

The gene calls are TRBV2 and TRBJ1-3, with D tentatively TRBD1 (6 bases). V gave up 4 bases and J gave up 0 bases, with 10 bases separating them. Germline V gene lookup returns CDR1 SNHLY and CDR2 FYNNEI. The CDR3 sequence is 15 residues long. CDR3 residues: CASSGQGISGNTIYF. The CDR3 nucleotides read TGTGCCAGCAGTGGGCAGGGGATCTCTGGAAACACCATATATTTT.

The chain joins TRBV29-1 to TRBJ2-7; TRBD1 agrees at 7 bases. This CDR3 comprises 12 residues. The germline V gene encodes CDR1 SQVTM and CDR2 ANQGSEA. The V segment lost 6 bases and the J segment 4 bases; nucleotides outside the gene matches: 6. The CDR3, as DNA: TGCAGCGTCGCCGGGACAGAATACGAGCAGTACTTC. Protein sequence: CSVAGTEYEQYF.

The rearrangement links TRBV18 to TRBJ1-1, with TRBD1 matching over 8 bases. The J segment lost 1 base and the V segment lost 4 bases, leaving 5 bases of the junction unmatched. From germline, CDR1 is KGHSH and CDR2 LQKENI. The CDR3 extends over 15 amino acids. The CDR3 sequence is CASSRVGTGNTEAFF. CDR3 nucleotides: TGTGCCAGCTCACGGGTGGGGACAGGGAACACTGAAGCTTTCTTT.

The rearrangement uses TRBV11-2 and TRBJ2-2; no clear D. Germline V gene sequence: CDR1 SGHAT, CDR2 FQNNGV. The CDR3 is 14 residues long. Trimming shortened V by 3 bases and J by 1 base, and 6 bases separated the two germline ends. The CDR3 DNA is TGTGCCAGCAGCTTGGGCAGGAACACCGGGGAGCTGTTTTTT. Amino acids: CASSLGRNTGELFF.

The rearrangement joins TRBV14 to TRBJ2-5; 8 nucleotides align to TRBD2. V lost 6 bases and J lost 0; bases outside the gene matches: 9. The germline V gene encodes CDR1 SGHDN and CDR2 FVKESK. The CDR3 sequence is 16 residues long. CDR3 in DNA: TGTGCCAGCAGTCTTTATAGCGGGACCTACCAAGAGACCCAGTACTTC. Protein: CASSLYSGTYQETQYF.

This clone was observed a handful of times. The V and J genes are TRBV12-5 and TRBJ1-1; a weak D match, TRBD1 (5 bases). Germline-derived CDR1 and CDR2 are LGHNT and FRNRAP. This CDR3 region has 13 residues. V was clipped by 3 bases and J by 4 bases, with 9 bases between them. For the CDR3, the DNA is TGTGCTAGTGGTTTTAAGGGGCGCACTGAAGCTTTCTTT. This codes for CASGFKGRTEAFF.

The chain combines TRBV19 with TRBJ1-1; 8 bases map to TRBD1. This CDR3 has 15 amino acids. Per germline, CDR1 LNHDA and CDR2 SQIVND (reference sequence). The ends lost 9 bases at V and 0 bases at J; junction bases unmatched: 9. The CDR3 reads CASRDRTRMNTEAFF. In DNA, the CDR3 is TGTGCCAGCCGGGACAGGACTAGGATGAACACTGAAGCTTTCTTT.

The chain links TRBV11-2 to TRBJ1-2, with D unclear. In germline, CDR1 is SGHAT, CDR2 FQNNGV. V was cut by 4 bases and J by 9 bases, with 15 bases left in between. The CDR3 has 13 amino acids. In DNA form, the CDR3 reads TGTGCCAGCAGCTCACGGTCGGGTGGAAGCTACACCTTC. Translation gives CASSSRSGGSYTF. The full variable domain, with the rest looked up from reference TRBV11-2 and TRBJ1-2, is EAGVAQSPRYKIIEKRQSVAFWCNPISGHATLYWYQQILGQGPKLLIQFQNNGVVDDSQLPKDRFSAERLKGVDSTLKIQPAKLEDSAVYLCASSSRSGGSYTFGSGTRLTVV.

The chain combines TRBV5-4 with TRBJ2-2; D not certain. Germline V gene sequence: CDR1 SGHNT, CDR2 YYREEE (reference sequence). Trimming took off 4 bases at V and 4 bases at J, with 11 bases between the two ends. The CDR3 loop spans 14 amino acids. The CDR3: CASSHTTGTGELFF. The CDR3 DNA reads TGTGCCAGCAGCCATACAACGGGCACCGGGGAGCTGTTTTTT.

The chain links TRBV29-1 to TRBJ2-1; D possibly corresponds to TRBD2 (6 bases). The V gene's germline CDR1 is SQVTM and CDR2 ANQGSEA. CDR3 size: 13 residues. V dropped 5 bases and J dropped 1 base, with 9 bases sitting between them. The CDR3 DNA follows: TGCAGCGTTAGACTAGTATCCTACAATGAGCAGTTCTTC. It is translated as CSVRLVSYNEQFF.

The J gene is TRBJ1-2, the V gene TRBV5-1; possibly TRBD1 for D (5 bases). CDR1 is SGHRS, CDR2 YFSETQ, per germline. This CDR3 comprises 14 residues. Trimming stripped 7 bases from V and 4 bases from J, with 17 bases between. In DNA form, the CDR3 reads TGCGCCAGCGCCCAAGGGGTACAAGGCTATGGCTACACCTTC. This sequence encodes CASAQGVQGYGYTF.

The chain carries TRBV5-1 and TRBJ2-5; TRBD2 matches 8 bases. Losses at the gene ends were 5 bases for V and 4 bases for J; bases not matched to a gene: 13. Germline assignment: CDR1 SGHRS and CDR2 YFSETQ. The CDR3 spans 16 residues. Written as DNA, the CDR3 is TGCGCCAGCAGTAACGGCGGGGGGCGGGGAACAGAGACCCAGTACTTC. Residues: CASSNGGGRGTETQYF.

The V gene is TRBV2, the J gene TRBJ2-1; 11 bases agree with TRBD2. Unmatched junction bases numbered 9, after V lost 2 bases and J lost 6 bases. The length of the CDR3 is 17 residues. The germline gives CDR1 SNHLY, CDR2 FYNNEI. The CDR3 region is CASSESVASGGINEQFF. The DNA for the CDR3 is TGTGCCAGCAGTGAATCGGTGGCTAGCGGGGGGATCAATGAGCAGTTCTTC.

The chain recombines TRBV5-1 with TRBJ1-1; D gene uncertain. The germline CDR1 and CDR2 sequences are SGHRS and YFSETQ. The V gene lost 1 base and the J gene lost 5 bases, with 9 bases spanning the gap. The CDR3 sequence is 13 residues long. In nucleotides, the CDR3 is TGCGCCAGCAGCTTGTTCGGGGTAACTGAAGCTTTCTTT. Amino acid sequence: CASSLFGVTEAFF.

The chain combines TRBV6-2 or TRBV6-3 with TRBJ2-1; D not certain. Trimming removed 2 bases at V and 0 bases at J, with 8 bases between. This CDR3 is built from 15 residues. CDR1 and CDR2 (germline): MNHEY, SVGEGT. The CDR3 sequence: CASSYLRSSYNEQFF. For the CDR3, the DNA is TGTGCCAGCAGTTACCTCAGAAGCTCCTACAATGAGCAGTTCTTC.

The chain couples TRBV7-9 to TRBJ2-3; 9 positions agree with TRBD1. This CDR3 has 15 amino acids. The germline V gene encodes CDR1 SEHNR and CDR2 FQNEAQ (reference sequence). V lost 1 base to trimming and J lost 3 bases; unmatched junction nucleotides: 2. CDR3 protein: CASSLVQGATDTQYF. The CDR3 DNA sequence: TGTGCCAGCAGCTTAGTACAGGGGGCGACAGATACGCAGTATTTT.

The rearrangement links TRBV24-1 to TRBJ1-2; TRBD1 matches at 7 bases. Trimming took 3 bases from V and 4 from J; bases not matched to a gene: 10. CDR1 is KGHDR, CDR2 SFDVKD, per germline. The CDR3 sequence is 16 residues long. CDR3 sequence: CATSDKGQAEIYGYTF. CDR3 nucleotides: TGTGCCACCAGTGATAAAGGACAGGCTGAGATCTATGGCTACACCTTC.

This chain uses TRBV28 with TRBJ2-1, with D possibly matching TRBD1 (6 bases). Germline CDR1 and CDR2: MDHEN and SYDVKM. Trimming removed 7 bases from V and 11 bases from J, with 15 bases in between. This CDR3 comprises 12 residues. This CDR3 is CASTSQGGQQFF. The CDR3 DNA is TGTGCCAGCACCTCTCAAGGGGGTCAGCAGTTCTTC.

This clone was counted a few times. The DNA of the CDR3 is TGTGCCAGCAGCGTAGCTACCGGGGAGCTGTTTTTT. Protein sequence: CASSVATGELFF. The V gene is TRBV9, the J gene TRBJ2-2, with no clear D. The germline V and J ends were trimmed by 0 bases and 5 bases, with 2 bases remaining between them. The CDR3 is 12 residues long. Germline CDR1 is SGDLS and CDR2 is YYNGEE.

The chain links TRBV7-3 to TRBJ2-5; 8 bases match TRBD1. The CDR3 extends over 15 amino acids. Germline-derived CDR1 and CDR2 are SGHTA and FQGTGA. After removal of 2 bases from V and 4 bases from J, the junction contained 6 bases not matched to a gene. The CDR3 sequence: CASSLSTGDGETQYF. The CDR3 DNA reads TGTGCCAGCAGCTTATCGACAGGGGACGGAGAGACCCAGTACTTC. Looking up the rest from reference TRBV7-3 and TRBJ2-5 gives the full variable domain: GAGVSQTPSNKVTEKGKYVELRCDPISGHTALYWYRQSLGQGPEFLIYFQGTGAADDSGLPNDRFFAVRPEGSVSTLKIQRTERGDSAVYLCASSLSTGDGETQYFGPGTRLLVL.

The V gene is TRBV6-1, the J gene TRBJ2-7; tentative D call: TRBD2 (6 bases). V was shortened by 1 base and J by 5 bases, with 12 bases between the two germline ends. The CDR3 runs 14 residues. The germline V gene encodes CDR1 MNHNS and CDR2 SASEGT. CDR3 protein: CASSEVGGGNEQYF. For the CDR3, the DNA is TGTGCCAGCAGTGAAGTGGGAGGAGGGAACGAGCAGTACTTC.

The chain employs TRBV5-5 and TRBJ1-1; a possible D gene is TRBD1 (6 bases). V gave up 2 bases and J gave up 7 bases, with 12 bases separating them. Germline assignment: CDR1 SGHKS and CDR2 YYEKEE (reference sequence). The length of the CDR3 is 13 residues. The CDR3 reads CASSLSGQNEAFF. In DNA, the CDR3 is TGTGCCAGCAGCTTATCAGGACAGAATGAAGCTTTCTTT.

This clone was counted a single time. The gene calls are TRBV4-3 and TRBJ1-2; 8 bases are shared with TRBD1. The CDR3 runs to 15 residues. CDR1 LGHNA and CDR2 YSLEER come from the germline V gene. After removal of 4 bases from V and 4 bases from J, the junction contained 8 bases not matched to a gene. The CDR3 loop reads CASSPQGDLGYGYTF. CDR3 in DNA: TGCGCCAGCAGCCCACAGGGGGATCTCGGCTATGGCTACACCTTC.

The rearrangement joins TRBV28 to TRBJ2-7; possibly TRBD2 for D (6 bases). Germline V gene sequence: CDR1 MDHEN, CDR2 SYDVKM. The CDR3 consists of 16 residues. V was shortened by 4 bases and J by 3 bases, with 19 bases between the two germline ends. CDR3 sequence (DNA): TGTGCCAGCAGTTCGCCCAAAAACGGGAGAGGCTACGAGCAGTACTTC. Its protein is CASSSPKNGRGYEQYF.

In its sample, this clone was seen once. This chain links TRBV19 with TRBJ2-3; 7 bases agree with TRBD1. V trimming: 8 bases; J trimming: 1 base; junction bases outside the gene matches: 6. CDR1 LNHDA and CDR2 SQIVND come from the germline V gene (reference sequence). The CDR3 has 14 amino acids. DNA of the CDR3: TGTGCCAGTCAGGACAGGCCCCGCACAGATACGCAGTATTTT. This sequence encodes CASQDRPRTDTQYF.